A selection of T cell receptor beta chains follows, all from one sample in a study of T-cell memory formation after mild COVID-19. From the 5' RACE reads, TCRdb called clonotypes with MiXCR, one entry per CDR3 protein. The sample holds a few hundred thousand distinct CDR3 sequences, about 17% seen once. Material for sequencing was PBMCs or a T cell subset sorted from them (not recorded which). These receptors were obtained from a young man who had mild COVID-19 (a few samples of this study predate the infection). Cell type and time point are not known. Each CDR3 is given with its conserved first and last residue. The D gene is left open where the match is weak. Clone size appears in some rows only: once, few, many, or a class for an expanded clone.

v_gene	d_gene	j_gene	abundance	CDR3aa	CDR3nt
TRBV7-9	TRBD1	TRBJ1-2	few	CASSLDGTANYGYTF	TGTGCCAGCAGCTTAGACGGGACAGCGAACTATGGCTACACCTTC
TRBV5-5	NA	TRBJ2-5	few	CASSLDVVQETQYF	TGTGCCAGCAGCTTGGACGTAGTTCAAGAGACCCAGTACTTC
TRBV6-6	NA	TRBJ2-1	many	CASSHRAGDAPNEQFF	TGTGCCAGCAGCCACCGAGCAGGCGACGCTCCCAATGAGCAGTTCTTC
TRBV7-3	TRBD1	TRBJ2-3	NA	CASSPYGQGSDTQYF	TGTGCCAGCAGCCCATACGGACAGGGTTCAGATACGCAGTATTTT
TRBV29-1	NA	TRBJ1-1	few	CSARGDAEAFF	TGCAGCGCGAGGGGGGACGCTGAAGCTTTCTTT
TRBV12-3/TRBV12-4	NA	TRBJ2-7	NA	CASKAGAHYEQYF	TGTGCCAGCAAAGCCGGGGCGCACTACGAGCAGTACTTC
TRBV28	NA	TRBJ1-2	few	CASSLWQGDGYTF	TGTGCCAGCAGTTTATGGCAGGGAGATGGCTACACCTTC
TRBV25-1	NA	TRBJ2-5	NA	CASTNEVRGRETQYF	TGTGCCAGCACTAACGAGGTTCGGGGGCGGGAGACCCAGTACTTC
TRBV19	TRBD2	TRBJ2-1	few	CASRQLAGGNNEQFF	TGTGCCAGTAGACAACTAGCGGGGGGCAACAATGAGCAGTTCTTC
TRBV4-3	NA	TRBJ2-3	NA	CASSQIPASTDTQYF	TGCGCCAGCAGCCAAATACCGGCTAGCACAGATACGCAGTATTTT
TRBV5-1	NA	TRBJ1-1	many	CASKEPRVGDTEAFF	TGCGCCAGCAAGGAACCTCGCGTAGGGGACACTGAAGCTTTCTTT
TRBV6-5	TRBD1	TRBJ1-3	few	CASRETGWDTIYF	TGTGCCAGCAGAGAGACAGGGTGGGACACCATATATTTT
TRBV20-1	NA	TRBJ1-1	once	CSARDPRQDTEAFF	TGCAGTGCTAGAGATCCCCGACAGGACACTGAAGCTTTCTTT
TRBV20-1	TRBD1	TRBJ1-6	few	CSAPQGAMVNSPLHF	TGCAGTGCCCCACAGGGGGCGATGGTGAATTCACCCCTCCACTTT
TRBV20-1	NA	TRBJ1-1	few	CSARDWGYTEAFF	TGCAGTGCTAGAGATTGGGGATACACTGAAGCTTTCTTT
TRBV7-9	TRBD2	TRBJ2-1	NA	CASSPWSGAQFF	TGTGCCAGCAGCCCGTGGAGCGGGGCCCAGTTCTTC
TRBV29-1	NA	TRBJ1-1	NA	CSVARDRDTEAFF	TGCAGCGTTGCTAGGGACCGGGACACTGAAGCTTTCTTT
TRBV24-1	TRBD1	TRBJ2-5	NA	CATSLSGGTETQYF	TGTGCCACCAGCTTATCAGGGGGCACAGAGACCCAGTACTTC
TRBV18	TRBD1	TRBJ1-2	many	CASSLAGGQNTYGYTF	TGTGCCAGCTCACTAGCAGGGGGACAGAATACTTATGGCTACACCTTC
TRBV5-1	TRBD2	TRBJ2-5	many	CASSDGVLAQALKTQYF	TGCGCCAGCAGCGACGGAGTACTAGCGCAAGCCCTTAAGACCCAGTACTTC
TRBV6-5	TRBD1	TRBJ2-1	few	CASSRDSAYNEQFF	TGTGCCAGCAGTAGGGACAGCGCGTACAATGAGCAGTTCTTC
TRBV5-1	TRBD1	TRBJ2-7	NA	CASSGPKTGTSYEQYF	TGCGCCAGCAGCGGTCCGAAGACAGGGACCTCCTACGAGCAGTACTTC
TRBV6-5	TRBD1	TRBJ1-1	few	CASSYSGTGVSFGEAFF	TGTGCCAGCAGTTACTCGGGGACAGGTGTTTCCTTCGGTGAAGCTTTCTTT
TRBV9	NA	TRBJ2-1	few	CASSTRQGGHNEQFF	TGTGCCAGCAGCACCAGACAGGGAGGCCACAATGAGCAGTTCTTC
TRBV12-3/TRBV12-4	NA	TRBJ1-4	many	CASNDSRDPSQKLFF	TGTGCCAGCAATGATTCCCGGGACCCATCACAGAAACTGTTTTTT
TRBV12-3/TRBV12-4	NA	TRBJ1-1	NA	CASSLVLVGGMAFF	TGTGCCAGCAGTTTGGTTTTGGTTGGGGGAATGGCTTTCTTT
TRBV7-2	NA	TRBJ2-7	NA	CASSLERDSYEQYF	TGTGCCAGCAGCTTGGAGCGGGACAGCTACGAGCAGTACTTC
TRBV20-1	NA	TRBJ1-2	NA	CSAAGSNYGYTF	TGCAGTGCAGCAGGATCTAACTATGGCTACACCTTC
TRBV12-3/TRBV12-4	TRBD1	TRBJ1-2	many	CASSSRRGGVHGYTF	TGTGCCAGCAGTTCCCGTAGAGGGGGCGTTCATGGCTACACCTTC
TRBV6-2/TRBV6-3	TRBD1	TRBJ2-4	NA	CASTGQGGNIQYF	TGTGCCAGCACCGGACAGGGGGGAAACATTCAGTACTTC
TRBV7-8	NA	TRBJ1-5	once	CASGGSNQPQHF	TGTGCCAGCGGAGGGAGCAATCAGCCCCAGCATTTT
TRBV7-2	NA	TRBJ1-6	NA	CASSGGYVNSPLHF	TGTGCCAGCAGCGGGGGTTACGTGAATTCACCCCTCCACTTT
TRBV7-2	TRBD1	TRBJ2-1	few	CASSSQGAPYNEQFF	TGTGCCAGCAGCTCGCAGGGGGCCCCCTACAATGAGCAGTTCTTC
TRBV28	NA	TRBJ1-2	NA	CASSLSAGNYGYTF	TGTGCCAGCAGTTTATCGGCGGGAAACTATGGCTACACCTTC
TRBV5-6	NA	TRBJ1-2	NA	CASSSGVRGYGYTF	TGTGCCAGCAGCTCAGGGGTACGGGGCTATGGCTACACCTTC
TRBV6-2/TRBV6-3	NA	TRBJ2-4	NA	CASDLRGQSTDIQYF	TGTGCCAGCGACTTACGTGGACAGTCCACGGACATTCAGTACTTC
TRBV3-1	NA	TRBJ2-3	NA	CASSRTPARANTDTQYF	TGTGCCAGCAGCCGCACTCCCGCCCGGGCCAACACAGATACGCAGTATTTT
TRBV11-2	NA	TRBJ2-3	few	CASSLDWPDTQYF	TGTGCCAGCAGCTTGGACTGGCCAGATACGCAGTATTTT
TRBV7-3	NA	TRBJ2-2	many	CASSPGLNTGELFF	TGTGCCAGCAGCCCGGGACTTAACACCGGGGAGCTGTTTTTT
TRBV28	NA	TRBJ2-5	NA	CASAFSQTQYF	TGTGCCAGCGCTTTTTCTCAGACCCAGTACTTC
TRBV24-1	NA	TRBJ1-4	few	CATSGRREHEKLFF	TGTGCCACCAGCGGGAGGAGGGAGCATGAAAAACTGTTTTTT
TRBV5-1	TRBD1	TRBJ1-2	NA	CASSPQTGSSSDGYTF	TGCGCCAGCAGCCCTCAGACAGGGTCTTCTTCGGATGGCTACACCTTC
TRBV9	TRBD1	TRBJ1-2	NA	CASSAEGQGVVTF	TGTGCCAGCAGCGCGGAGGGACAGGGGGTCGTCACCTTC
TRBV7-2	TRBD1	TRBJ2-4	few	CASSLVGTVENIQYF	TGTGCCAGCAGCTTAGTCGGGACAGTTGAGAACATTCAGTACTTC
TRBV27	NA	TRBJ1-4	few	CASSSGWFEKLFF	TGTGCCAGCAGTTCTGGGTGGTTTGAAAAACTGTTTTTT
TRBV7-2	TRBD2	TRBJ2-3	few	CASRGTGGATDTQYF	TGTGCCAGCAGGGGGACCGGGGGGGCCACAGATACGCAGTATTTT
TRBV3-1	NA	TRBJ2-1	NA	CASSHSGNEQFF	TGTGCCAGCAGCCATAGTGGAAATGAGCAGTTCTTC
TRBV6-2/TRBV6-3	NA	TRBJ1-2	few	CASSYLGLYYGYTF	TGTGCCAGCAGTTACCTGGGCCTCTACTATGGCTACACCTTC
TRBV5-5	NA	TRBJ2-5	few	CASSFRTDPRTQYF	TGTGCCAGCAGCTTCCGGACAGATCCTAGGACCCAGTACTTC
TRBV9	NA	TRBJ2-7	NA	CASSDRDTQPYEQYF	TGTGCCAGCAGCGACCGGGACACCCAGCCTTACGAGCAGTACTTC
TRBV12-3/TRBV12-4	NA	TRBJ2-1	NA	CASSQTLNEQFF	TGTGCCAGCAGTCAGACATTGAATGAGCAGTTCTTC
TRBV2	TRBD2	TRBJ2-3	few	CASSDRTGGATQYF	TGTGCCAGCAGTGACCGGACGGGAGGCGCTACGCAGTATTTT
TRBV28	TRBD1	TRBJ1-6	NA	CASSRSGTGNSPLHF	TGTGCCAGCAGCAGATCCGGGACAGGGAATTCACCCCTCCACTTT
TRBV7-9	NA	TRBJ1-4	NA	CASSSTGHNEKLFF	TGTGCCAGCAGCTCGACCGGACACAATGAAAAACTGTTTTTT
TRBV9	NA	TRBJ2-7	few	CASSVGVEGTYEQYF	TGTGCCAGCAGCGTCGGTGTAGAGGGGACCTACGAGCAGTACTTC
TRBV7-6	TRBD2	TRBJ2-1	few	CASSSGLAADEQFF	TGTGCCAGCAGCTCGGGACTAGCGGCAGATGAGCAGTTCTTC
TRBV20-1	NA	TRBJ1-5	few	CSASHASYFNQPQHF	TGCAGTGCTAGTCACGCCTCTTATTTCAATCAGCCCCAGCATTTT